Following are 19 T cell receptor beta chains from one sample sequenced in a study of T cell responses to AZD1222 COVID-19 vaccine. Libraries were prepared by immunoSEQ multiplex PCR; TCRdb keeps only in-frame clonotypes and omits some of them. The sample shows some 70,000 clones, approximately 80% of them seen only once. This material consisted of peripheral blood, taken 28 days after the second AZD1222 dose. The receptors were gathered from an adult who received the AZD1222 COVID-19 vaccine.

CDR3 DNA sequence: TGTGCCAGCAACTTCAGACAGGGTATCATGTACGAGCAGTACTTC. Protein: CASNFRQGIMYEQYF. The chain employs TRBV6-5 and TRBJ2-7; 7 bases align to TRBD1. This CDR3 has 15 residues. Trimming at V came to 7 bases and at J to 4 bases, leaving 13 bases not matched to a gene. Germline CDR1 reads MNHEY; CDR2 reads SVGAGI.

CDR3 DNA: TGTGCCAGCAGCCAATTACAGGGGAATGAGCAGTTCTTC. Translated, it gives CASSQLQGNEQFF. The gene calls are TRBV3-1 (or the pseudogene TRBV3-2) and TRBJ2-1; 7 nucleotides match TRBD1. Germline trimming cut 2 bases from V and 7 bases from J; bases unmatched to any gene: 2. CDR1 and CDR2 from the germline V gene are LGHDT and YNNKEL (reference sequence). CDR3 length: 13 residues.

This clone has only a few counts. The chain has TRBV4-1 and TRBJ2-3, with D uncertain. The V and J ends lost 4 bases and 0 bases respectively, with 14 bases between them. The CDR3 has 16 amino acids. Per germline, CDR1 MGHRA and CDR2 YSYEKL. The CDR3 bases are TGCGCCAGCAGCCCCTCCCAGGTTTCTAGCACAGATACGCAGTATTTT. Amino acid sequence: CASSPSQVSSTDTQYF.

The rearrangement joins TRBV24-1 to TRBJ2-3; D not certain. CDR3 size: 14 residues. The V and J ends lost 4 bases and 4 bases respectively, with 11 bases between them. In germline, CDR1 is KGHDR, CDR2 SFDVKD. CDR3: CATSDLLSSDTQYF. The CDR3 bases are TGTGCCACCAGTGACCTTCTGTCCTCAGATACGCAGTATTTT.

The count of this clone is one. V usage is TRBV20-1 and J usage is TRBJ2-7; a weak D match, TRBD1 (6 bases). The CDR3 has 15 residues. Germline V gene lookup returns CDR1 DFQATT and CDR2 SNEGSKA (reference sequence). The germline V and J ends were trimmed by 3 bases and 9 bases, with 24 bases remaining between them. The CDR3 spells CSASDVQGLTGRQYF. The CDR3 DNA follows: TGCAGTGCTAGTGACGTACAGGGCCTCACGGGACGGCAGTACTTC.

The rearrangement uses TRBV4-1 and TRBJ2-5; a weak D match, TRBD1 (6 bases). The germline V gene encodes CDR1 MGHRA and CDR2 YSYEKL. There are 15 residues in the CDR3. Trimming shortened V by 1 base and J by 2 bases, and 11 bases separated the two germline ends. CDR3 sequence reads: CASSQGTVLQETQYF. The CDR3 nucleotides are TGCGCCAGCAGCCAAGGGACAGTACTACAAGAGACCCAGTACTTC.

The table lists this clone with a few counts. This chain connects TRBV25-1 to TRBJ2-6; D might be TRBD2 (5 bases). CDR1 and CDR2 from the germline V gene are MGHDK and SYGVNS. The CDR3 has 17 amino acids. Trimming pared 1 base from V and 0 bases from J, leaving 10 bases between. The CDR3 DNA follows: TGTGCCAGCAGTGAATGGAGGCAGCTCTCTGGGGCCAACGTCCTGACTTTC. Translation gives CASSEWRQLSGANVLTF.

V gene TRBV24-1 combines with J gene TRBJ2-3; tentative D call: TRBD2 (6 bases). V dropped 9 bases and J dropped 1 base, with 13 bases sitting between them. The CDR3 has 14 residues. The germline gives CDR1 KGHDR, CDR2 SFDVKD. The CDR3 DNA is TGTGCCACCTCCGGGGGATTAGGCACAGATACGCAGTATTTT. This encodes CATSGGLGTDTQYF.

The V call is TRBV9, the J call TRBJ2-5; TRBD2 is a possible D gene (6 bases). The CDR3 has 16 residues. Germline lookup yields CDR1 SGDLS and CDR2 YYNGEE. V lost 2 bases to trimming and J lost 2 bases, with 16 bases between them. The CDR3 loop reads CASSVPTGEVQETQYF. Written as DNA, the CDR3 is TGTGCCAGCAGCGTTCCTACGGGGGAGGTACAAGAGACCCAGTACTTC.

J is TRBJ2-7 and V is TRBV5-1; the match to TRBD2 covers 10 bases. This CDR3 is 15 amino acids long. J lost 6 bases, V lost 0 bases, and 6 bases had no gene match. CDR1 and CDR2 (germline): SGHRS, YFSETQ. The CDR3 is CASSLGSGGAREQYF. The CDR3 coding sequence is TGCGCCAGCAGCTTGGGAAGCGGGGGGGCCCGCGAGCAGTACTTC. Looking up the rest from reference TRBV5-1 and TRBJ2-7 gives the full variable domain: KAGVTQTPRYLIKTRGQQVTLSCSPISGHRSVSWYQQTPGQGLQFLFEYFSETQRNKGNFPGRFSGRQFSNSRSEMNVSTLELGDSALYLCASSLGSGGAREQYFGPGTRLTVT.

This chain links TRBV28 with TRBJ1-4, with D hard to call. Trimming removed 3 bases at V and 3 bases at J, with 2 bases between. The CDR3 is made up of 12 amino acids. CDR1 is MDHEN and CDR2 is SYDVKM in the germline V gene. CDR3 bases: TGTGCCAGCAGTTTTGCTAATGAAAAACTGTTTTTT. Protein sequence: CASSFANEKLFF.

The rearrangement joins TRBV2 to TRBJ2-3; D call uncertain. Germline V CDR1 and CDR2: SNHLY, FYNNEI. Trimming took off 5 bases at V and 7 bases at J, with 16 bases between the two ends. This CDR3 is built from 14 residues. In nucleotides, the CDR3 is TGTGCCAGCAGTCCCCAACTCAATACGAATACGCAGTATTTT. Encoded protein: CASSPQLNTNTQYF. The full variable domain, completed using reference TRBV2 and TRBJ2-3, is EPEVTQTPSHQVTQMGQEVILRCVPISNHLYFYWYRQILGQKVEFLVSFYNNEISEKSEIFDDQFSVERPDGSNFTLKIRSTKLEDSAMYFCASSPQLNTNTQYFGPGTRLTVL.

In this sample, this clone turned up many times. The chain recombines TRBV6-4 with TRBJ2-5; TRBD2 might be the D (5 bases). V was trimmed by 5 bases and J by 7 bases, leaving 14 bases between them. The CDR3 covers 13 residues. Germline V gene lookup returns CDR1 MRHNA and CDR2 SNTAGT. The chain's CDR3 is CASSQDLRGTQYF. CDR3 bases: TGTGCCAGCAGTCAGGACTTGCGTGGGACCCAGTACTTC.

The chain carries TRBV13 and TRBJ2-1; D is possibly TRBD1 (6 bases). The CDR3 covers 12 residues. Germline assignment: CDR1 PRHDT and CDR2 FYEKMQ (reference sequence). The V end was cut by 5 bases, the J end by 7 bases, with 9 bases between. The CDR3 loop reads CASSLQGNEQFF. The CDR3 DNA is TGTGCCAGCAGCCTACAGGGAAATGAGCAGTTCTTC.

In its sample, this clone was seen a few times. The gene calls are TRBV4-1 and TRBJ2-6, with unresolved D. V was shortened by 0 bases and J by 4 bases, with 7 bases between the two germline ends. CDR1 MGHRA and CDR2 YSYEKL come from the germline V gene. The CDR3 is made up of 15 amino acids. The CDR3 nucleotides are TGCGCCAGCAGCCAAGAGGGTTCCGGGGCCAACGTCCTGACTTTC. This codes for CASSQEGSGANVLTF.

V usage is TRBV29-1 and J usage is TRBJ2-3, with TRBD2 matching 9 bases. Trimming removed 0 bases from V and 6 bases from J; junction bases left unmatched: 13. The CDR3 is made up of 17 amino acids. Germline values: CDR1 SQVTM, CDR2 ANQGSEA. The chain's CDR3 is CSVEDLNLAGIFDTQYF. As DNA, the CDR3 is TGCAGCGTTGAAGATCTTAACCTAGCGGGGATCTTTGATACGCAGTATTTT.

The rearrangement links TRBV5-4 to TRBJ2-2; either TRBD1 or TRBD2 may fit D (7 bases each). Per the germline V gene, CDR1 is SGHNT and CDR2 is YYREEE (reference sequence). V dropped 0 bases and J dropped 6 bases, with 18 bases sitting between them. The CDR3 totals 17 residues. The DNA of the CDR3 is TGTGCCAGCAGCTTGGAGGGAGGGGGCGCTTTATCCGGGGAGCTGTTTTTT. Its protein product is CASSLEGGGALSGELFF.

The chain joins TRBV28 to TRBJ1-5; no clear D gene. The V end was cut by 2 bases, the J end by 4 bases, with 6 bases between. CDR3 size: 13 residues. CDR1 is MDHEN and CDR2 is SYDVKM in the germline V gene. In DNA, the CDR3 is TGTGCCAGCAGTTTAGGGTGGAATCAGCCCCAGCATTTT. Translating it yields CASSLGWNQPQHF.

The V and J genes are TRBV5-4 and TRBJ2-1; 11 nucleotides align to TRBD2. CDR1 and CDR2 from the germline V gene are SGHNT and YYREEE (reference sequence). V gave up 4 bases and J gave up 0 bases; unmatched junction bases: 6. This CDR3 region has 17 residues. In nucleotides, the CDR3 is TGTGCCAGCAGCAGACAACTAGCGGGAGACTCCTACAATGAGCAGTTCTTC. It is translated as CASSRQLAGDSYNEQFF.